This entry describes one T cell receptor beta chain. This clone showed up just once. What antigen it recognizes has not been identified. Base qualities are not recorded, but no much larger clone differs from it by a single base. Genomic DNA was extracted from sorted cells for sequencing of the TCRbeta CDR3 region. The immunoSEQ Assay was used to sequence the TCRbeta CDR3 regions. The table was pulled from immuneACCESS by TCRdb, which kept in-frame rearrangements only. Such tables lose some clones; where checked, under half of the loss comes from unresolved V genes, and the rest has no known cause. The sample table holds some 98,000 clones, of which around nine tenths were seen once. The ten largest clones capture around 0.28% of the sample. This record comes from a study of OX40 agonist ivuxolimab in advanced cancers. As for the study more broadly: Ivuxolimab was an agonistic, fully human IgG2 monoclonal antibody directed against OX40 (CD134), a costimulatory receptor. Intravenous ivuxolimab was administered to patients every 2 weeks at six dose levels: 0.01, 0.1, 0.3, 1.5, 3 and 10 mg/kg. Of the roughly 54 patients in dose escalation, 19 had hepatocellular carcinoma, around 15 had melanoma, 9 had renal cell carcinoma and 9 had head and neck cancer. The dose-escalation cohort was about 83% male with a mean age of roughly 62 years, ranging from roughly 23 to 79. Prior anti-PD-1, anti-PD-L1 or anti-CTLA-4 therapy was permitted, and less than 45% of dose-escalation patients had received checkpoint inhibitors. Partial responses occurred in three dose-escalation patients, of whom one had hepatocellular carcinoma and two had cutaneous melanoma. The purpose of peripheral TCRbeta sequencing was to test whether ivuxolimab changed TCR sequence diversity and led to clonal T-cell expansion. The paper describes the monotherapy dose-escalation part (N = 52 patients) of the phase I trial of ivuxolimab. Here is what the overall study found, with its caveats: In the 0.1-3.0 mg/kg groups, partial responders were among the patients with the lowest normalized peripheral clonal expansion, particularly in CD8+ T cells. The antigen specificity of the clonally expanded peripheral T cells was not determined. On average, CD8+ T cells showed more expanded clones than CD4+ T cells after ivuxolimab. Low levels of normalized T-cell clonal expansion were also shown by some nonresponding patients. Clonal expansion of both CD4+ and CD8+ blood T cells was observed from baseline to week 6 at doses 0.1 to 3.0 mg/kg.

From the cysteine through the phenylalanine, the CDR3 covers 15 amino acids. Of the read, only the CDR3 DNA is kept; its 45 bases are in frame from base 1. V is trimmed back by 6 bases and J by 5 bases, and the junction contains 9 bases that no gene match accounts for. CDR1 SNHLY and CDR2 FYNNEI were looked up in the germline V gene. The trial excluded patients who had a history of autoimmune disease or were on systemic immunosuppression. Peripheral blood for TCR sequencing was collected from all dose cohorts at baseline, on cycle 4 day 1, and on cycle 7 day 1. The samples were taken from a phase I, first-in-human, multicenter, open-label dose-escalation trial of ivuxolimab. Adults with locally advanced or metastatic melanoma, renal cell, hepatocellular, or head and neck squamous cell carcinoma were enrolled in the trial. Before TCR sequencing, CD4+ and CD8+ T cells were separately sorted from peripheral blood.

The receptor chain draws on TRBV2 and TRBJ1-5, with 8 bases in between that match TRBD1. This clonotype was sampled from an adult with an advanced solid tumor such as melanoma, head and neck, liver or kidney cancer. This sample comprised CD4+ or CD8+ T cells sorted from blood, obtained in a trial of the OX40 agonist ivuxolimab. Read as DNA, the sequence is TGTGCCAGCAGCCGGGGGGACAGGCCGGATCAGCCCCAGCATTTT. Its protein is CASSRGDRPDQPQHF.